These 20 T cell receptor delta chains were all obtained from the same sample, sequenced in a study of gamma-delta T cells after stem cell transplantation. TCRdb applied CATT to the RT-PCR reads for clone calling. The sample consists of over 5,000 delta-chain clones, approximately 1.9% of them appearing once. The sequencing input was gamma-delta T cells. The receptors originated from a human donor. It is not recorded whose cells these are; they may come from a transplant donor.

On this clone: In the same sample, other DNA sequences code for this CDR3. The rearrangement links TRDV2 to TRDJ1; TRDD3 matches 9 bases. Germline V gene sequence: CDR1 GEAIGNYY, CDR2 EKD. The V segment lost 2 bases and the J segment 2 bases; nucleotides outside the gene matches: 2. The CDR3 has 14 residues. The CDR3 DNA follows: TGTGCCTGTGACAATCTGGGGGATACCGATAAACTCATCTTT. Its protein is CACDNLGDTDKLIF.

This chain uses TRDV2 with TRDJ1, with 12 positions matching TRDD3. CDR3 length: 23 residues. Looked up from germline, CDR1 is GEAIGNYY and CDR2 is EKD. Trimming took 0 bases from V and 1 from J; bases not matched to a gene: 23. CDR3 residues: CACDTLGGSGGYDIHPVTDKLIF. CDR3 sequence (DNA): TGTGCCTGTGACACCCTTGGAGGCTCTGGGGGATACGACATTCACCCGGTCACCGATAAACTCATCTTT.

The table lists this clone with a few counts. The amino acid sequence in TCRdb belongs to a much larger clone and departs from this DNA's translation at residue 5, likely a sequencing read error; the sequence shown is translated from the DNA. The chain combines TRDV2 with TRDJ1; perhaps TRDD2 as D (6 bases). This CDR3 has 16 amino acids. Trimming pared 0 bases from V and 0 bases from J, leaving 13 bases between. The germline gives CDR1 GEAIGNYY, CDR2 EKD. Here the CDR3 DNA reads TGTGCCTGTGACACCGTCCTACGGGGGTACACCGATAAACTCATCTTT. Amino acids: CACDTVLRGYTDKLIF.

This clone was seen a few times. V and J are TRDV2 and TRDJ1; 7 bases match TRDD3. CDR3 size: 16 residues. The germline CDR1 and CDR2 sequences are GEAIGNYY and EKD. V lost 2 bases and J lost 0; bases outside the gene matches: 8. Written as DNA, the CDR3 is TGTGCCTGTGACATGGCTGGGGGTCCGTACACCGATAAACTCATCTTT. It yields the protein CACDMAGGPYTDKLIF.

By share, this clone ranks as medium-sized (0.01 to 0.1%). The sample carries other DNA sequences with the same CDR3. The rearrangement links TRDV2 to TRDJ1; 11 bases align to TRDD3. Trimming at V came to 3 bases and at J to 2 bases, leaving 19 bases not matched to a gene. CDR1 is GEAIGNYY, CDR2 EKD, per germline. The CDR3 totals 20 residues. The CDR3 loop reads CACDSVLGDNPVVLTDKLIF. DNA for the CDR3: TGTGCCTGTGACTCGGTACTGGGGGATAACCCCGTTGTTCTGACCGATAAACTCATCTTT.

This clone was detected a few times. A single base is all that separates this from a far larger clone, so a read error is likely. Within the sample, other DNA sequences also encode this same CDR3. The chain carries TRDV2 and TRDJ1; TRDD3 agrees at 10 bases. The length of the CDR3 is 16 residues. V lost 3 bases, J lost 3 bases, and 9 bases stayed unmatched. Germline-derived CDR1 and CDR2 are GEAIGNYY and EKD. In nucleotides, the CDR3 is TGTGCCTGTGACGCATTAACCGGGGGATACGCCGATAAACTCATCTTT. Amino acid sequence: CACDALTGGYADKLIF.

This clone appeared a few times. This could be a read error, since a much larger clone is one nucleotide away. The chain is built from TRDV2 and TRDJ3; tentatively, D is TRDD3 (5 bases). The germline V and J ends were trimmed by 0 bases and 2 bases, with 13 bases remaining between them. The length of the CDR3 is 18 residues. The germline CDR1 and CDR2 sequences are GEAIGNYY and EKD. CDR3 sequence (DNA): TGTGCCTGTGACACCGCCGGGGACAGCCCCTGGGACACCCGACAGATGTTTTTC. Its protein is CACDTAGDSPWDTRQMFF.

This clone has just a few counts. TCRdb has a much larger clone's protein, which differs at residue 7 from the translation of this DNA, likely because of a read error; what is shown is the protein translated from the DNA. In DNA, the CDR3 is TGTGCCTGTGACAGCTCGTCTGGGGGCCCTAGCTCCTGGGACACCCGACAGATGTTTTTC. Translation: CACDSSSGGPSSWDTRQMFF. The chain employs TRDV2 and TRDJ3; 7 bases map to TRDD3. J was trimmed by 0 bases and V by 2 bases; bases with no gene match: 12. The CDR3 totals 20 residues. CDR1 is GEAIGNYY and CDR2 is EKD in the germline V gene.

This clone was recorded a few times. V usage is TRDV2 and J usage is TRDJ1; 10 positions agree with TRDD3. The CDR3 has 15 residues. J was trimmed by 2 bases and V by 3 bases; bases with no gene match: 5. Germline V lookup: CDR1 GEAIGNYY, CDR2 EKD. The CDR3 coding sequence is TGTGCCTGTGACCCCTTACTGGGGGATACCGATAAACTCATCTTT. Translated: CACDPLLGDTDKLIF.

On this clone itself: The protein in TCRdb stems from a much larger clone and differs at residue 16 from this DNA's translation, likely a read error; here the protein is translated from the DNA. The gene calls are TRDV2 and TRDJ1; 9 nucleotides match TRDD3. Germline-derived CDR1 and CDR2 are GEAIGNYY and EKD. This CDR3 is built from 18 residues. As DNA, the CDR3 is TGTGCCTGTGATCCTTTACTGGGGGAACACTACCACACCGATAAACCCATCTTT. It yields the protein CACDPLLGEHYHTDKPIF.

By frequency in the sample, this clone is medium-sized. This chain connects TRDV2 to TRDJ1; TRDD3 matches at 7 bases. Trimming at V came to 0 bases and at J to 5 bases, leaving 14 bases not matched to a gene. Germline CDR1 is GEAIGNYY and CDR2 is EKD. This CDR3 comprises 17 residues. The CDR3 spells CACDTVDTHPISDKLIF. CDR3 DNA sequence: TGTGCCTGTGACACCGTGGATACGCATCCAATATCAGATAAACTCATCTTT.

As concerns this clone: This likely came from a read error, as a far larger clone is one base away. Other DNA sequences within the sample encode an identical CDR3. The gene calls are TRDV1 and TRDJ1; 10 nucleotides agree with TRDD3. The V segment lost 5 bases and the J segment 3 bases; nucleotides outside the gene matches: 27. Germline assignment: CDR1 TSWWSYY and CDR2 QGS. The CDR3 spans 22 residues. The DNA for the CDR3 is TGTGCTCTTGGGATACCCTTCCTAACGATGCACCTGTACTGGGGGATCCCCGATAAACTCATCTTT. Amino acids: CALGIPFLTMHLYWGIPDKLIF.

The V call is TRDV2, the J call TRDJ1; 8 positions agree with TRDD3. Germline trimming cut 2 bases from V and 0 bases from J; bases unmatched to any gene: 4. Germline lookup yields CDR1 GEAIGNYY and CDR2 EKD. The CDR3 has 15 residues. The CDR3 here is CACDNILGDTDKLIF. The CDR3 DNA follows: TGTGCCTGTGACAACATACTGGGGGACACCGATAAACTCATCTTT.

This chain connects TRAV29/DV5 to TRDJ1; 11 nucleotides line up with TRDD3. CDR3 length: 21 amino acids. Germline V gene data show CDR1 as NSMFDY and CDR2 as ISSIKDK. With V trimmed by 2 bases and J by 1 base, 22 bases remained unmatched. CDR3 sequence (DNA): TGTGCAGCAAGAGCCCTCCCCCCCCTTCGTTGGGGGATACGAGTCACCGATAAACTCATCTTT. It encodes CAARALPPLRWGIRVTDKLIF.

This clone was recorded a few times. The protein recorded in TCRdb matches a much larger clone and deviates from this DNA's translation at residue 11, suggesting a read error; the protein here is obtained by translating the DNA. J is TRDJ1 and V is TRDV2; tentatively, D is TRDD3 (5 bases). The length of the CDR3 is 16 residues. V was pared by 3 bases and J by 3 bases, with 19 bases between. CDR1 and CDR2 (germline): GEAIGNYY, EKD. CDR3 residues: CACDAWAQGHADKLIF. CDR3 bases: TGTGCCTGTGACGCCTGGGCCCAGGGGCACGCCGATAAACTCATCTTT.

There are a few counts of this clone. Given a far larger clone just one base away, this is likely a sequencing read error. This specimen includes other DNA sequences encoding the same CDR3. The chain uses TRDV2 and TRDJ1; 10 nucleotides agree with TRDD3. The germline gives CDR1 GEAIGNYY, CDR2 EKD. The CDR3 sequence is 15 residues long. The CDR3 sequence is CACDTVGGYTDKLIF. The CDR3 DNA follows: TGTGCCTGTGACACCGTTGGGGGATACACCGATAAACTTATCTTT.

Notes on this clone: A far larger clone is off by one base, so a read error is likely. Other DNA variants within this sample encode the same CDR3. This rearrangement joins TRDV2 to TRDJ1; 13 positions agree with TRDD3. The CDR3 contains 22 residues. The J segment lost 4 bases and the V segment lost 3 bases, leaving 25 bases of the junction unmatched. CDR1 is GEAIGNYY, CDR2 EKD, per germline. In DNA form, the CDR3 reads TGTGCCTGTGACGAGGTACTGGGGGATACGCGGCCGGGGCTTAGTCACATCGATAAACTCATCTTT. Translation gives CACDEVLGDTRPGLSHIDKLIF.

The table lists this clone with a few counts. TCRdb shows a much larger clone's protein in place of this DNA's translation, and the two differ at residue 4, likely through a read error; the protein shown is translated from the DNA. The chain employs TRDV2 and TRDJ1; 12 bases fit TRDD3. Germline V lookup: CDR1 GEAIGNYY, CDR2 EKD. The CDR3 totals 17 residues. Unmatched junction bases numbered 9, after V lost 5 bases and J lost 0 bases. Written as DNA, the CDR3 is TGTGCCTGTGCCCCACTGGGGGATACTACAGACACCGATAAACTCATCTTT. This encodes CACAPLGDTTDTDKLIF.

This clone has only a few counts. TCRdb's entry gives the protein of a much larger clone, which mismatches this DNA's translation at residue 5, likely from a read error; the protein reported here is translated from the DNA. The chain links TRDV2 to TRDJ3; 8 nucleotides match TRDD3. Losses at the gene ends were 2 bases for V and 0 bases for J; bases not matched to a gene: 8. This CDR3 has 19 amino acids. Germline lookup yields CDR1 GEAIGNYY and CDR2 EKD. In DNA form, the CDR3 reads TGTGCCTGTGACAGCCTGGGGGAGCCAAGCTCCTGGGACACCCGACAGATGTTTTTC. This encodes CACDSLGEPSSWDTRQMFF.

This clone rates as medium-sized. J is TRDJ1 and V is TRDV2; D is undetermined. The CDR3 runs to 20 residues. Germline V gene lookup returns CDR1 GEAIGNYY and CDR2 EKD. Trimming left V 3 bases short and J 0 bases short, with 28 bases between. Written as DNA, the CDR3 is TGTGCCTGTGACGGTATTTTGAGGGAGCCGGGAACGGAGTACACCGATAAACTCATCTTT. Translated, it gives CACDGILREPGTEYTDKLIF.